This T cell receptor (beta chain) was retrieved from a study of CD4 T cells in relation to SARS-CoV-2 and coronaviruses. Findings of the study overall: Culture-expanded clones reflect memory recall rather than primary priming during culture. SARS-CoV-2-driven expansion was significantly weaker in crossreactive than monoreactive clones. No donor gave both pre-pandemic and post-infection samples.

This CDR3 has 12 residues. Trimming cost V 5 bases and J 15 bases, with 17 bases left between them. Looked up from germline, CDR1 is SNHLY and CDR2 is FYNNEI. Profiled with immunoSEQ multiplex PCR; TCRdb holds only in-frame clones, not every one. Of about 59,000 clones listed, roughly 89% were seen once; the top ten hold roughly 1.4%. The unexposed donors gave CD4+ T cells in about 2011-2018, prior to COVID-19. Details on this clone: Its target is not known.

The specimen was memory CD4+ T cells from PBMCs. The source is a human donor in good health. The chain uses TRBV2 and TRBJ2-1; D is perhaps TRBD1 or TRBD2 (5 bases each). This chain's CDR3 is CASSLEGWGMFF. In DNA, the CDR3 is TGTGCCAGCAGTTTAGAGGGCTGGGGGATGTTCTTC.